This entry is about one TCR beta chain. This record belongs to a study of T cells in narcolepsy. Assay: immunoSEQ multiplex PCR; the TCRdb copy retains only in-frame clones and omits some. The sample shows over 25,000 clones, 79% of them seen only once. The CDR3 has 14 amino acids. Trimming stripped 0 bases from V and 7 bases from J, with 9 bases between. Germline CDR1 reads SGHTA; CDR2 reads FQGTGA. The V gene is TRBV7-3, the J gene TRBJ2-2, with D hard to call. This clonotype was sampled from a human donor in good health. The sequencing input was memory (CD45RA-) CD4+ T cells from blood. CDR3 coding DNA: TGTGCCAGCAGCTTAACGTGGGTGGGCGGGGAGCTGTTTTTT. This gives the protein CASSLTWVGGELFF.